One and the same sample provided the 18 T cell receptor beta chains below, sequenced in a study of breast tumors, draining lymph nodes, adjacent tissues. TCRdb used MiXCR to reprocess the multiplex PCR reads, holding one entry per CDR3 protein. The table includes 20,000 to 25,000 distinct CDR3 sequences, roughly 50% detected once. The sample consisted of breast tumor tissue. The receptors come from a female donor with breast cancer. Some clones in this sample may be carry-over from other donors' samples.

The sample holds one count of this clonotype. V is TRBV7-9 and J is TRBJ2-7, with 13 bases matching TRBD2. This CDR3 contains 15 residues. Trimming cost V 4 bases and J 3 bases; bases outside gene matches: 3. Germline V lookup: CDR1 SEHNR, CDR2 FQNEAQ (reference sequence). This CDR3 reads CASSYGTSGIYEQYF. CDR3 in DNA: TGTGCCAGCAGCTACGGGACTAGCGGGATCTACGAGCAGTACTTC.

The V call is TRBV24-1, the J call TRBJ1-5; possibly TRBD1 for D (5 bases). The CDR3 is made up of 19 amino acids. CDR1 and CDR2 from the germline V gene are KGHDR and SFDVKD. Trimming cost V 4 bases and J 4 bases, with 25 bases left between them. The CDR3 protein is CATSEVRGVAFAKNQPQHF. The CDR3 DNA sequence: TGTGCCACCAGTGAGGTTCGGGGGGTGGCATTCGCCAAAAATCAGCCCCAGCATTTT.

This chain uses TRBV20-1 with TRBJ2-1, with TRBD2 identical over 7 bases. The CDR3 loop spans 15 amino acids. Trimming cost V 1 base and J 0 bases; bases outside gene matches: 3. CDR1 is DFQATT, CDR2 SNEGSKA, per germline (reference sequence). CDR3 in DNA: TGCAGTGCTAGAGGGCTAGCGGTCTCCTACAATGAGCAGTTCTTC. Translating it yields CSARGLAVSYNEQFF.

This clonotype was detected many times. This chain joins TRBV20-1 and TRBJ2-1; 9 nucleotides match TRBD2. The CDR3 length is 15 residues. Germline values: CDR1 DFQATT, CDR2 SNEGSKA (reference sequence). The J segment lost 3 bases and the V segment lost 1 base, leaving 4 bases of the junction unmatched. The CDR3 DNA reads as TGCAGTGCTAGAGTTAGCGGGAGAGACTACAATGAGCAGTTCTTC. Amino acid sequence: CSARVSGRDYNEQFF.

This clonotype rates as medium-sized. One base away lies a much larger clone, so this may be a sequencing read error. The chain combines TRBV5-5 with TRBJ1-2; D not certain. Germline values: CDR1 SGHKS, CDR2 YYEKEE (reference sequence). V was pared by 0 bases and J by 4 bases, with 7 bases between. The CDR3 length is 13 residues. Here the CDR3 DNA reads TGTGCCAGCAGCTTGGATCTAACCTATGGCTACACCTTC. It yields the protein CASSLDLTYGYTF. Using reference TRBV5-5 and TRBJ1-2 for the parts outside the CDR3, the full variable domain is DAGVTQSPTHLIKTRGQQVTLRCSPISGHKSVSWYQQVLGQGPQFIFQYYEKEERGRGNFPDRFSARQFPNYSSELNVNALLLGDSALYLCASSLDLTYGYTFGSGTRLTVV.

This rearrangement joins TRBV30 to TRBJ1-1; perhaps TRBD1 as D (5 bases). The CDR3 loop spans 13 amino acids. From germline, CDR1 is GTSNPN and CDR2 SVGIG (reference sequence). V lost 2 bases to trimming and J lost 1 base, with 8 bases between them. CDR3 loop: CAWSRDPNTEAFF. In DNA form, the CDR3 reads TGTGCCTGGAGTCGGGACCCGAACACTGAAGCTTTCTTT.

Worth noting for this clonotype: A read error is likely, as this CDR3 ends without the conserved phenylalanine or tryptophan. The chain combines TRBV7-2 with TRBJ1-2; D is unclear. The germline gives CDR1 SGHTA, CDR2 FQGNSA. The CDR3 is 14 amino acids. This CDR3 reads CASSLGRANYGYTL. The CDR3 DNA follows: TGCGCCAGCAGCTTAGGACGGGCTAACTATGGCTACACCCTC.

This clonotype showed up many times. The genes are TRBV27 and TRBJ2-7, with TRBD2 matching 8 bases. This CDR3 has 15 amino acids. Germline V lookup: CDR1 MNHEY, CDR2 SMNVEV (reference sequence). Trimming removed 6 bases from V and 0 bases from J; junction bases left unmatched: 7. In nucleotides, the CDR3 is TGTGCCAGCAGACCCGGTCTAGCGGGCTCCTACGAGCAGTACTTC. This gives the protein CASRPGLAGSYEQYF.

This clonotype came up many times. Being one base from a much bigger clone, this may be a read error. This chain links TRBV6-4 with TRBJ2-1; the D gene is possibly TRBD2 (5 bases). Trimming shortened V by 5 bases and J by 7 bases, and 12 bases separated the two germline ends. From germline, CDR1 is MRHNA and CDR2 SNTAGT. This CDR3 is built from 13 residues. This chain's CDR3 is CASSIPSQNEQFF. CDR3 nucleotides: TGTGCCAGCAGTATTCCTAGCCAGAATGAGCAGTTCTTC.

The chain employs TRBV20-1 and TRBJ1-1, with D hard to call. V lost 2 bases and J 6 bases, leaving 10 bases between the germline ends. The CDR3 runs 12 residues. CDR1 DFQATT and CDR2 SNEGSKA come from the germline V gene (reference sequence). For the CDR3, the DNA is TGCAGTGCTAGACTCGCGGCCGCTGAAGCTTTCTTT. Protein: CSARLAAAEAFF.

The table lists this clonotype with many counts. The chain joins TRBV14 to TRBJ1-6, with D possibly TRBD1 on 5 matching bases. In germline, CDR1 is SGHDN, CDR2 FVKESK. The CDR3 covers 15 residues. V lost 0 bases, J lost 10 bases, and 13 bases lay in between. CDR3 protein: CASSQDNRKGSPLHF. DNA of the CDR3: TGTGCCAGCAGCCAAGATAACAGGAAGGGATCACCCCTCCACTTT.

This clonotype was seen a single time. A much larger clone sits a single nucleotide away, making a read error possible. The V call is TRBV20-1, the J call TRBJ1-1; possible D gene TRBD1, 6 bases. The CDR3 loop spans 15 amino acids. The germline V gene has CDR1 DFQATT and CDR2 SNEGSKA (reference sequence). Written as DNA, the CDR3 is TGCAGTGCTAGAGATTTTGGACAGATGAACACTGAAGCTCTCTTT. Protein: CSARDFGQMNTEALF.

In this sample, this clonotype turned up many times. This chain uses TRBV9 with TRBJ1-6; 7 bases align to TRBD1. Unmatched junction bases numbered 5, after V lost 0 bases and J lost 11 bases. Germline CDR1 reads SGDLS; CDR2 reads YYNGEE. This CDR3 region has 14 residues. In DNA, the CDR3 is TGTGCCAGCAGCGTAGAGGGACAGCAAGCACCCCTCCACTTT. It specifies CASSVEGQQAPLHF.

The chain recombines TRBV20-1 with TRBJ1-5; weak D call: TRBD1 (6 bases). V shed 0 bases and J shed 4 bases, with 13 bases lying between them. Germline-derived CDR1 and CDR2 are DFQATT and SNEGSKA (reference sequence). CDR3 size: 15 residues. CDR3 sequence reads: CSARDWGTPNQPQHF. In DNA form, the CDR3 reads TGCAGTGCTAGAGATTGGGGGACACCTAATCAGCCCCAGCATTTT.

This chain uses TRBV5-1 with TRBJ2-7; D remains ambiguous. Germline CDR1 is SGHRS and CDR2 is YFSETQ. V lost 0 bases and J 6 bases, leaving 7 bases between the germline ends. CDR3 length: 12 amino acids. The CDR3 sequence is CASSLGKSEQYF. The CDR3 DNA reads as TGCGCCAGCAGCTTGGGTAAGAGCGAGCAGTACTTC. Full variable domain (remainder filled in from reference TRBV5-1 and TRBJ2-7): KAGVTQTPRYLIKTRGQQVTLSCSPISGHRSVSWYQQTPGQGLQFLFEYFSETQRNKGNFPGRFSGRQFSNSRSEMNVSTLELGDSALYLCASSLGKSEQYFGPGTRLTVT.

The rearrangement links TRBV20-1 to TRBJ1-3; D is unresolved. The V gene's germline CDR1 is DFQATT and CDR2 SNEGSKA (reference sequence). This CDR3 region has 14 residues. V gave up 4 bases and J gave up 0 bases, with 10 bases separating them. In DNA, the CDR3 is TGCAGTGCTAATAAATTAAACTCTGGAAACACCATATATTTT. The encoded protein is CSANKLNSGNTIYF.

This clonotype was detected ten times or more. The chain recombines TRBV12-3 or TRBV12-4 with TRBJ2-1, with D tentatively TRBD2 (6 bases). V dropped 5 bases and J dropped 7 bases, with 12 bases sitting between them. There are 13 residues in the CDR3. Written as DNA, the CDR3 is TGTGCCAGCAGTCTCGGGACTCCAAATGAGCAGTTCTTC. It yields the protein CASSLGTPNEQFF.

About this clonotype itself: Relative to the germline gene, one junction end is altered; a read error may explain this. The V gene is TRBV20-1, the J gene TRBJ2-7; 13 positions match TRBD2. Germline V gene data show CDR1 as DFQATT and CDR2 as SNEGSKA (reference sequence). This CDR3 region has 17 residues. As DNA, the CDR3 is TGCAGTGCGGAAGGACTAGCGGGAGAGGAGGAGTCCTACGAGCAGAACTTC. Its translation: CSAEGLAGEEESYEQNF.